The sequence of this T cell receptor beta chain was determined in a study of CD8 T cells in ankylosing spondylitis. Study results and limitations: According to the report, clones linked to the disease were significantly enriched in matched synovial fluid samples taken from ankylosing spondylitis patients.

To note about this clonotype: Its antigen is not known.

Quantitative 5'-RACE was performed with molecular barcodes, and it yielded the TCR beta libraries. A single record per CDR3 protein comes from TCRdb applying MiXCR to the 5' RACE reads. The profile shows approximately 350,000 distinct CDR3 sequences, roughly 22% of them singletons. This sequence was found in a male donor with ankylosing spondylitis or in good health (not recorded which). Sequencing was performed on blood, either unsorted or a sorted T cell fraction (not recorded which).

CDR3 coding DNA: TGCGCCAGCAGGCACAATTCGGGACACCTCTCGAACACTGAAGCTTTCTTT. It is translated as CASRHNSGHLSNTEAFF. The chain couples TRBV10-1 to TRBJ1-1; the D gene is possibly TRBD1 (6 bases). Deletions cut 6 bases from V and 1 base from J, with 21 bases between. The CDR3 contains 17 residues. Germline V gene sequence: CDR1 WNHNN, CDR2 SYGVQD (reference sequence).